This TCR beta chain was sequenced for a study of technical replicates of blood from a handful of donors. Trimming cost V 5 bases and J 2 bases, with 13 bases left between them. This CDR3 is 15 amino acids long. Germline lookup yields CDR1 MGHDK and CDR2 SYGVNS. This clone was observed once. Profiling relied on immunoSEQ multiplex PCR, and the TCRdb table lists in-frame clones only, not all of them. The table records 79,000 or so clones, about 92% of them present only once. The TCR comes from a human donor in good health. The rearrangement joins TRBV25-1 to TRBJ1-5, with a tentative D call TRBD1 (6 bases). The source material was T cells isolated from PBMCs. CDR3 bases: TGTGCCAGCAGTAAGACAGGTCCCGGCAATCAGCCCCAGCATTTT. It codes for CASSKTGPGNQPQHF.